This entry describes one TCR beta chain. Its antigen is not identified. This sample was taken from a study of T cell responses to AZD1222 COVID-19 vaccine. The table came from immunoSEQ multiplex PCR; TCRdb's copy has only in-frame clones and leaves some out. This sample has about 85,000 clones, with about 90% found just once. V was pared by 0 bases and J by 4 bases, with 9 bases between. The CDR3 contains 14 residues. Germline V CDR1 and CDR2: SGHVS, FQNEAQ. Whole-study results and caveats: Among vaccine-associated CD4 TCRs, coverage spanned spike, with dominance at 160-218 and 743-854.

The sequencing used peripheral blood, collected on day 0 of AZD1222 vaccination. The rearrangement links TRBV7-8 to TRBJ1-2; no clear D gene. The TCR originated in an adult in good health. Here the CDR3 DNA reads TGTGCCAGCAGCTTAGCGGAGGAAGCCTATGGCTACACCTTC. Amino acid sequence: CASSLAEEAYGYTF.